A single sample is the source of the 24 T cell receptor beta chains below, sequenced in a study of long-term antiretroviral therapy in people with HIV. At the survey level, the v3.0 immunoSEQ assay was run. The data were produced by immunoSEQ multiplex PCR, yet TCRdb's version contains in-frame clones alone and is incomplete. The sample consists of 20,000 to 25,000 clones, approximately 82% of them appearing once. The sample here was unsorted PBMCs, taken 0.5 years after starting antiretroviral therapy. The receptors stem from a man aged 18 to 30 with HIV.

The chain is built from TRBV2 and TRBJ1-1; D call uncertain. The CDR3 contains 17 residues. Germline V gives CDR1 SNHLY, CDR2 FYNNEI. The ends were cut back, 8 bases at V and 0 bases at J, with 22 bases in the middle. The DNA for the CDR3 is TGTGCCAGCCAGAAAGGGTCAGAGGCATTTTTGAACACTGAAGCTTTCTTT. This gives the protein CASQKGSEAFLNTEAFF.

The chain joins TRBV14 to TRBJ2-7; no reliable D call. The CDR3 consists of 12 residues. V shed 1 base and J shed 6 bases, with 7 bases lying between them. The V gene's germline CDR1 is SGHDN and CDR2 FVKESK. The CDR3: CASSQVGSEQYF. In DNA form, the CDR3 reads TGTGCCAGCAGCCAAGTTGGGTCCGAGCAGTACTTC.

The chain is built from TRBV27 and TRBJ2-7; the D gene is possibly TRBD1 (6 bases). CDR1 is MNHEY and CDR2 is SMNVEV in the germline V gene (reference sequence). The CDR3 runs to 14 residues. Trimming removed 3 bases from V and 4 bases from J, with 13 bases in between. CDR3 nucleotide sequence: TGTGCCAGCAGTTTGGGCAGGGGCTTTTACGAGCAGTACTTC. Its translation is CASSLGRGFYEQYF.

The V and J genes are TRBV9 and TRBJ2-1, with 9 bases lining up with TRBD1. The germline V gene encodes CDR1 SGDLS and CDR2 YYNGEE. The CDR3 runs 15 residues. Trimming took 3 bases from V and 2 from J; bases not matched to a gene: 3. CDR3 DNA: TGTGCCAGCAGCGAGGGACAGGGCACCTACAATGAGCAGTTCTTC. Translating it yields CASSEGQGTYNEQFF. The full variable domain, in which reference TRBV9 and TRBJ2-1 provide the parts outside the CDR3, is DSGVTQTPKHLITATGQRVTLRCSPRSGDLSVYWYQQSLDQGLQFLIQYYNGEERAKGNILERFSAQQFPDLHSELNLSSLELGDSALYFCASSEGQGTYNEQFFGPGTRLTVL.

The rearrangement links TRBV28 to TRBJ2-7; D remains unclear. The V gene's germline CDR1 is MDHEN and CDR2 SYDVKM. The CDR3 loop spans 15 amino acids. Trimming took off 8 bases at V and 0 bases at J, with 17 bases between the two ends. CDR3 protein: CASADIRTPSYEQYF. The CDR3 nucleotides read TGTGCCAGCGCTGATATTCGGACCCCCTCCTACGAGCAGTACTTC.

V and J are TRBV28 and TRBJ1-5, with D hard to call. The CDR3 consists of 13 residues. V was cut by 5 bases and J by 6 bases, with 11 bases left in between. Germline values: CDR1 MDHEN, CDR2 SYDVKM. The CDR3 sequence: CASSLERAQPQHF. The CDR3 DNA is TGTGCCAGCAGTCTGGAGAGGGCTCAGCCCCAGCATTTT.

The genes are TRBV28 and TRBJ1-1; TRBD1 matches 7 bases. V shed 5 bases and J 2 bases; nucleotides not matched to a gene: 5. Germline assignment: CDR1 MDHEN and CDR2 SYDVKM. The CDR3 totals 14 residues. The CDR3 loop is CASSPGQVNTEAFF. The CDR3, as DNA: TGTGCCAGCAGTCCCGGACAGGTAAACACTGAAGCTTTCTTT.

CDR3 sequence reads: CASSVTGGWEQFF. CDR3 coding DNA: TGTGCCAGCAGCGTCACAGGGGGTTGGGAGCAGTTCTTC. The chain uses TRBV9 and TRBJ2-1; 8 nucleotides match TRBD1. The CDR3 extends over 13 amino acids. Germline V gene data show CDR1 as SGDLS and CDR2 as YYNGEE. J lost 10 bases, V lost 2 bases, and 5 bases had no gene match.

DNA for the CDR3: TGTGCCTGGAGTGTTCCGTTCAGCGTGCCTTTCTTT. As protein: CAWSVPFSVPFF. The gene calls are TRBV30 and TRBJ1-1, with D uncertain. CDR3 length equals 12 residues. The V and J ends lost 0 bases and 12 bases respectively, with 14 bases between them. Germline lookup yields CDR1 GTSNPN and CDR2 SVGIG (reference sequence).

The table lists this clone with a count of one. The J gene is TRBJ2-3, the V gene TRBV4-1; no reliable D call. V lost 5 bases, J lost 3 bases, and 12 bases lay in between. The CDR3 is 14 residues long. Germline CDR1 MGHRA, CDR2 YSYEKL. The CDR3 bases are TGCGCCAGCAGCTCGGACGAGGCGACAGATACGCAGTATTTT. Translated: CASSSDEATDTQYF.

The chain recombines TRBV5-1 with TRBJ2-7; D possibly uses TRBD1 or TRBD2 (5 bases each). CDR1 is SGHRS and CDR2 is YFSETQ in the germline V gene. The CDR3 sequence is 16 residues long. The V gene lost 0 bases and the J gene lost 0 bases, with 13 bases spanning the gap. The CDR3 DNA sequence: TGCGCCAGCAGCTTGGATTTGGGGGTCGGCTCCTACGAGCAGTACTTC. Protein product: CASSLDLGVGSYEQYF. The full variable domain, its missing parts supplied by reference TRBV5-1 and TRBJ2-7, is KAGVTQTPRYLIKTRGQQVTLSCSPISGHRSVSWYQQTPGQGLQFLFEYFSETQRNKGNFPGRFSGRQFSNSRSEMNVSTLELGDSALYLCASSLDLGVGSYEQYFGPGTRLTVT.

This chain links TRBV27 with TRBJ2-7, with D perhaps TRBD1 or TRBD2 (5 bases each). The CDR3 spans 14 residues. V was cut by 5 bases and J by 3 bases, with 14 bases left in between. Germline-derived CDR1 and CDR2 are MNHEY and SMNVEV (reference sequence). The CDR3 reads CASSHRGDGYEQYF. DNA for the CDR3: TGTGCCAGCAGTCATAGAGGGGACGGCTACGAGCAGTACTTC.

This clone was found once. The chain combines TRBV16 with TRBJ2-7; D not certain. Deletions cut 7 bases from V and 6 bases from J, with 13 bases between. The germline V gene encodes CDR1 KGHSY and CDR2 FQNENV. This CDR3 is built from 12 residues. This chain's CDR3 is CASTPRVGEQYF. In DNA form, the CDR3 reads TGTGCCAGCACCCCTCGCGTGGGCGAGCAGTACTTC.

The chain uses TRBV5-1 and TRBJ2-2, with a tentative D call TRBD1 (6 bases). V dropped 2 bases and J dropped 4 bases, with 6 bases sitting between them. CDR3 length: 13 residues. CDR1 and CDR2 (germline): SGHRS, YFSETQ. The CDR3 sequence: CASSLGGTGELFF. In DNA form, the CDR3 reads TGCGCCAGCAGCTTAGGGGGCACCGGGGAGCTGTTTTTT. Looking up the rest from reference TRBV5-1 and TRBJ2-2 gives the full variable domain: KAGVTQTPRYLIKTRGQQVTLSCSPISGHRSVSWYQQTPGQGLQFLFEYFSETQRNKGNFPGRFSGRQFSNSRSEMNVSTLELGDSALYLCASSLGGTGELFFGEGSRLTVL.

The CDR3 is CASSQGFSGDYTGELFF. In DNA form, the CDR3 reads TGTGCCAGCAGCCAGGGATTTAGCGGGGATTACACCGGGGAGCTGTTTTTT. This chain joins TRBV14 and TRBJ2-2, with TRBD2 identical over 8 bases. Germline V gives CDR1 SGHDN, CDR2 FVKESK. This CDR3 is built from 17 residues. V was clipped by 3 bases and J by 3 bases; unmatched bases: 9.

The gene calls are TRBV6-5 and TRBJ1-4, with 10 bases fitting TRBD1. CDR3 length: 16 amino acids. With V trimmed by 4 bases and J by 8 bases, 10 bases remained unmatched. The germline V gene encodes CDR1 MNHEY and CDR2 SVGAGI. The CDR3 DNA is TGTGCCAGCAGTTTTTTTACCGGGACAGGGGAAGAAAAACTGTTTTTT. Protein product: CASSFFTGTGEEKLFF.

As DNA, the CDR3 is TGTGCCGCGGGACGCGGGGTGGGCGAGCAGTACTTC. As protein: CAAGRGVGEQYF. The gene calls are TRBV10-3 and TRBJ2-7; weak D call: TRBD2 (6 bases). V lost 11 bases and J 6 bases, leaving 17 bases between the germline ends. The CDR3 consists of 12 residues. Germline CDR1 and CDR2: ENHRY and SYGVKD.

This rearrangement joins TRBV4-3 to TRBJ1-1; D possibly corresponds to TRBD1 (5 bases). The germline V gene encodes CDR1 LGHNA and CDR2 YSLEER. The CDR3 totals 14 residues. Between the trimmed V and J ends, which lost 4 bases and 5 bases, there was a span of 14 bases. Here the CDR3 reads CASSRDGQSTEAFF. CDR3 nucleotides: TGCGCCAGCAGCCGAGACGGACAATCAACTGAAGCTTTCTTT.

The table lists this clone with a count of one. The rearrangement uses TRBV28 and TRBJ2-1; 10 nucleotides line up with TRBD2. The CDR3 sequence is 21 residues long. V trimming: 1 base; J trimming: 4 bases; junction bases outside the gene matches: 19. Germline values: CDR1 MDHEN, CDR2 SYDVKM. The CDR3 here is CASSLSSMTWGIAGGYNEQFF. The CDR3 bases are TGTGCCAGCAGTTTATCGTCGATGACCTGGGGAATAGCGGGGGGATACAATGAGCAGTTCTTC.

The chain uses TRBV7-6 and TRBJ2-3; D is unclear. CDR1 and CDR2 from the germline V gene are SGHVS and FNYEAQ. V gave up 5 bases and J gave up 6 bases, with 9 bases separating them. This CDR3 comprises 12 residues. The CDR3 sequence is CASSHQEDTQYF. The CDR3 region has the DNA TGTGCCAGCAGCCATCAGGAGGATACGCAGTATTTT. The full variable domain, in which reference TRBV7-6 and TRBJ2-3 provide the parts outside the CDR3, is GAGVSQSPRYKVTKRGQDVALRCDPISGHVSLYWYRQALGQGPEFLTYFNYEAQQDKSGLPNDRFSAERPEGSISTLTIQRTEQRDSAMYRCASSHQEDTQYFGPGTRLTVL.

The V call is TRBV7-9, the J call TRBJ2-1; TRBD2 matches 7 bases. In germline, CDR1 is SEHNR, CDR2 FQNEAQ (reference sequence). V lost 4 bases, J lost 6 bases, and 12 bases stayed unmatched. The CDR3 consists of 16 residues. The CDR3 region is CASSSPAPGRANEQFF. The CDR3 DNA reads as TGTGCCAGCAGCTCCCCGGCCCCGGGGAGGGCCAATGAGCAGTTCTTC.

This chain joins TRBV6-1 and TRBJ2-3, with D tentatively TRBD1 (6 bases). V dropped 4 bases and J dropped 3 bases, with 20 bases sitting between them. The germline V gene encodes CDR1 MNHNS and CDR2 SASEGT. The length of the CDR3 is 17 residues. CDR3 coding DNA: TGTGCCAGCAGTGTTCGGCAGGGGCAGGGTTATACAGATACGCAGTATTTT. Its translation is CASSVRQGQGYTDTQYF.

The chain joins TRBV28 to TRBJ1-1; the D is unclear. Between the trimmed V and J ends, which lost 4 bases and 4 bases, there was a span of 10 bases. This CDR3 has 13 residues. Germline V gene data show CDR1 as MDHEN and CDR2 as SYDVKM. The CDR3 region is CASSSNRVTEAFF. The CDR3 DNA reads as TGTGCCAGCAGTTCGAATAGGGTCACTGAAGCTTTCTTT.

The chain combines TRBV5-1 with TRBJ1-1; D remains ambiguous. Germline V CDR1 and CDR2: SGHRS, YFSETQ. This CDR3 has 14 residues. Trimming cost V 1 base and J 3 bases, with 10 bases left between them. CDR3 DNA: TGCGCCAGCAGCTTGTCCCCGGACGACACTGAAGCTTTCTTT. This encodes CASSLSPDDTEAFF.